Listed here are 31 T cell receptor beta chains from one sample, sequenced in a study of T cells of healthy individuals. TCRdb reprocessed the 5' RACE reads with MiXCR, giving one entry per CDR3 protein. The sample yields 100,000 or so distinct CDR3 sequences, approximately 16% seen once. These receptors were collected from a human donor in good health.

This clonotype was recorded at least ten times. This chain connects TRBV2 to TRBJ1-1, with 9 bases lining up with TRBD1. The germline V gene has CDR1 SNHLY and CDR2 FYNNEI. This CDR3 has 13 residues. With V trimmed by 6 bases and J by 7 bases, 6 bases remained unmatched. CDR3 in amino acids: CASRTTGGGEAFF. The CDR3 DNA is TGTGCCAGCAGGACGACAGGGGGAGGTGAAGCTTTCTTT.

The sample holds a few counts of this clonotype. The chain is built from TRBV10-2 and TRBJ2-5; perhaps D is TRBD1 or TRBD2 (5 bases each). The CDR3 totals 12 residues. From germline, CDR1 is WSHSY and CDR2 SAAADI. The germline V and J ends were trimmed by 6 bases and 4 bases, with 9 bases remaining between them. The DNA for the CDR3 is TGCGCCAGCAGGGGACCACGAGAGACCCAGTACTTC. This encodes CASRGPRETQYF.

This clonotype was detected many times. The V and J genes are TRBV6-5 and TRBJ2-1; D is uncertain. The germline V gene encodes CDR1 MNHEY and CDR2 SVGAGI. Trimming took off 2 bases at V and 0 bases at J, with 11 bases between the two ends. There are 16 residues in the CDR3. CDR3 DNA sequence: TGTGCCAGCAGTTACGAAACAACGCTCTCCTACAATGAGCAGTTCTTC. Residues: CASSYETTLSYNEQFF.

The V gene is TRBV7-2, the J gene TRBJ2-7; a weak D match, TRBD1 (6 bases). Deletions cut 5 bases from V and 6 bases from J, with 11 bases between. The germline gives CDR1 SGHTA, CDR2 FQGNSA. The CDR3 is 12 residues long. This CDR3 is CASSLGTTEQYF. CDR3 coding DNA: TGTGCCAGCAGCCTCGGGACAACCGAGCAGTACTTC. Drawing the rest from reference TRBV7-2 and TRBJ2-7, the complete variable domain is GAGVSQSPSNKVTEKGKDVELRCDPISGHTALYWYRQSLGQGLEFLIYFQGNSAPDKSGLPSDRFSAERTGGSVSTLTIQRTQQEDSAVYLCASSLGTTEQYFGPGTRLTVT.

The chain combines TRBV6-1 with TRBJ1-6; TRBD1 agrees at 9 bases. J lost 5 bases, V lost 7 bases, and 9 bases had no gene match. Germline V gene lookup returns CDR1 MNHNS and CDR2 SASEGT. The CDR3 length is 16 residues. The DNA for the CDR3 is TGTGCCAGCACAATTAAGGGGACAGGGCATAATTCACCCCTCCACTTT. This translates into CASTIKGTGHNSPLHF.

At least ten counts were recorded for this clonotype. This sequence joins TRBV28 and TRBJ1-4, with a weak D call TRBD1 (5 bases). The V end was cut by 3 bases, the J end by 8 bases, with 16 bases between. Germline CDR1 reads MDHEN; CDR2 reads SYDVKM. CDR3 size: 15 residues. This CDR3 is CASSFRGRVWEKLFF. In DNA, the CDR3 is TGTGCCAGCAGTTTCCGTGGCAGGGTTTGGGAAAAACTGTTTTTT.

This sequence joins TRBV7-9 and TRBJ1-4; D is ambiguous. The CDR3 contains 12 residues. Germline V gene lookup returns CDR1 SEHNR and CDR2 FQNEAQ (reference sequence). V was cut by 1 base and J by 11 bases, with 8 bases left in between. The CDR3 spells CASSLVMGKLFF. The DNA for the CDR3 is TGTGCCAGCAGCTTAGTAATGGGGAAACTGTTTTTT.

This clonotype was seen only a few times. This chain connects TRBV28 to TRBJ1-4; no clear D gene. Germline CDR1 is MDHEN and CDR2 is SYDVKM. The ends were cut back, 4 bases at V and 3 bases at J, with 9 bases in the middle. CDR3 length: 14 residues. CDR3 bases: TGTGCCAGCAGTTCCCAGTGGGCTAATGAAAAACTGTTTTTT. Encoded protein: CASSSQWANEKLFF.

Ten or more counts support this clonotype. The chain couples TRBV20-1 to TRBJ2-7; 13 bases are shared with TRBD2. V gave up 6 bases and J gave up 12 bases; unmatched junction bases: 11. There are 13 residues in the CDR3. Germline CDR1 reads DFQATT; CDR2 reads SNEGSKA (reference sequence). DNA for the CDR3: TGCAGTGCAATGCCGGGACTAGCGGGATATCGGTACTTC. Protein sequence: CSAMPGLAGYRYF.

The chain carries TRBV28 and TRBJ1-3; D gene uncertain. CDR3 length: 11 amino acids. The V gene's germline CDR1 is MDHEN and CDR2 SYDVKM. With 4 bases removed from V and 5 bases from J, the gap between germline ends came to 3 bases. CDR3 in DNA: TGTGCCAGCAGTTATAGAAACACCATATATTTT. It is translated as CASSYRNTIYF.

The chain employs TRBV7-9 and TRBJ1-2, with TRBD1 matching 9 bases. Germline CDR1 and CDR2: SEHNR and FQNEAQ (reference sequence). With V trimmed by 3 bases and J by 6 bases, 11 bases remained unmatched. CDR3 length equals 16 residues. This CDR3 reads CASSFTGTGSGNGYTF. The CDR3 nucleotides are TGTGCCAGCAGCTTCACCGGGACAGGGAGTGGGAATGGCTACACCTTC.

This clonotype was counted a few times. The chain links TRBV7-8 to TRBJ1-4, with D unclear. Trimming shortened V by 5 bases and J by 4 bases, and 14 bases separated the two germline ends. Germline V lookup: CDR1 SGHVS, CDR2 FQNEAQ. The CDR3 totals 15 residues. Written as DNA, the CDR3 is TGTGCCAGCAGCCGCCGGCAGGCGTTTAATGAAAAACTGTTTTTT. It encodes CASSRRQAFNEKLFF.

This clonotype was detected only a few times. This chain uses TRBV6-5 with TRBJ2-2, with D uncertain. Germline V gene sequence: CDR1 MNHEY, CDR2 SVGAGI. Trimming took 0 bases from V and 4 from J, leaving 3 bases between them. The CDR3 sequence is 13 residues long. The CDR3 DNA is TGTGCCAGCAGTTACTCGGGCACCGGGGAGCTGTTTTTT. This encodes CASSYSGTGELFF.

CDR3 DNA: TGTGCCACCAGCAGATCCTTTGGGCTAGCGGGAGGAGGGGACACCGGGGAGCTGTTTTTT. It encodes CATSRSFGLAGGGDTGELFF. This chain joins TRBV15 and TRBJ2-2, with 11 positions matching TRBD2. Germline V gene sequence: CDR1 LNHNV, CDR2 YYDKDF (reference sequence). The CDR3 is 20 residues long. V dropped 2 bases and J dropped 3; count of bases not matched to a gene: 14.

This clonotype showed up many times. V and J are TRBV15 and TRBJ1-5; D perhaps matches TRBD1 (6 bases). The CDR3 is 15 residues long. Germline-derived CDR1 and CDR2 are LNHNV and YYDKDF (reference sequence). The V end lost 0 bases, the J end lost 6 bases, and 12 bases lay between the germline ends. This CDR3 reads CATSRDRGRGQPQHF. The CDR3 bases are TGTGCCACCAGCAGAGATCGGGGCAGGGGTCAGCCCCAGCATTTT. Supplemented by reference TRBV15 and TRBJ1-5, the full variable domain reads DAMVIQNPRYQVTQFGKPVTLSCSQTLNHNVMYWYQQKSSQAPKLLFHYYDKDFNNEADTPDNFQSRRPNTSFCFLDIRSPGLGDTAMYLCATSRDRGRGQPQHFGDGTRLSIL.

The sample holds a few counts of this clonotype. This chain connects TRBV20-1 to TRBJ2-3, with 8 bases aligning to TRBD1. The CDR3 is 16 amino acids. J gave up 5 bases and V 0 bases, and 10 bases lay outside the gene matches. CDR1 is DFQATT, CDR2 SNEGSKA, per germline (reference sequence). As DNA, the CDR3 is TGCAGTGCTAGAGATGCGCAGGGGGCGTGGAAAGATACGCAGTATTTT. Protein: CSARDAQGAWKDTQYF.

The sample holds a few counts of this clonotype. The chain uses TRBV5-1 and TRBJ2-7, with TRBD1 matching 8 bases. Germline CDR1 is SGHRS and CDR2 is YFSETQ. Trimming at V came to 2 bases and at J to 7 bases, leaving 8 bases not matched to a gene. This CDR3 contains 14 residues. The CDR3 region has the DNA TGCGCCAGCAGCTTCGGGCAGGGGGCTGGGGAGCAGTACTTC. Its protein product is CASSFGQGAGEQYF.

The table lists this clonotype with many counts. The J gene is TRBJ2-3, the V gene TRBV5-1; TRBD1 or TRBD2 may be the D gene (5 bases each). Germline-derived CDR1 and CDR2 are SGHRS and YFSETQ. V was cut by 6 bases and J by 2 bases, with 13 bases left in between. This CDR3 region has 14 residues. The CDR3 region has the DNA TGCGCCAGCACCCTCATAGGGACCACAGATACGCAGTATTTT. Its translation: CASTLIGTTDTQYF.

The chain couples TRBV3-1 to TRBJ1-5, with D unresolved. V lost 5 bases and J 0 bases, leaving 5 bases between the germline ends. Germline V gene lookup returns CDR1 LGHDT and CDR2 YNNKEL (reference sequence). The CDR3 runs to 13 residues. The chain's CDR3 is CASSVNSNQPQHF. As DNA, the CDR3 is TGTGCCAGCAGCGTGAATAGCAATCAGCCCCAGCATTTT. The variable domain in full, with the rest retrieved from reference TRBV3-1 and TRBJ1-5, is DTAVSQTPKYLVTQMGNDKSIKCEQNLGHDTMYWYKQDSKKFLKIMFSYNNKELIINETVPNRFSPKSPDKAHLNLHINSLELGDSAVYFCASSVNSNQPQHFGDGTRLSIL.

The gene calls are TRBV11-2 and TRBJ2-4; D gene unclear. This CDR3 has 14 residues. V was pared by 0 bases and J by 8 bases, with 11 bases between. Germline CDR1 is SGHAT and CDR2 is FQNNGV. CDR3 DNA: TGTGCCAGCAGCTTAGAGGGAAGGACGGACATTCAGTACTTC. Its translation: CASSLEGRTDIQYF.

This chain uses TRBV9 with TRBJ2-5; TRBD2 aligns across 7 bases. This CDR3 region has 16 residues. V dropped 4 bases and J dropped 5; count of bases not matched to a gene: 14. CDR1 is SGDLS and CDR2 is YYNGEE in the germline V gene. DNA of the CDR3: TGTGCCAGCAGCCCCCGGGTGGGAGGGGAGGAGGAGACCCAGTACTTC. Translating it yields CASSPRVGGEEETQYF.

The V gene is TRBV6-5, the J gene TRBJ2-4; 8 positions match TRBD1. The germline V gene encodes CDR1 MNHEY and CDR2 SVGAGI. This CDR3 has 13 residues. Trimming cost V 5 bases and J 15 bases; bases outside gene matches: 12. This CDR3 is CASSPLTGGYPYF. The CDR3 DNA reads as TGTGCCAGCAGTCCGCTCACAGGGGGTTACCCGTACTTC.

This clonotype has more than one count but fewer than ten. This rearrangement joins TRBV7-9 to TRBJ2-3, with a tentative D call TRBD1 (5 bases). Trimming stripped 7 bases from V and 0 bases from J, with 8 bases between. This CDR3 contains 13 residues. Germline V gives CDR1 SEHNR, CDR2 FQNEAQ (reference sequence). The CDR3 reads CASIQGSTDTQYF. DNA of the CDR3: TGTGCCAGCATTCAGGGTAGCACAGATACGCAGTATTTT.

This clonotype was detected only a few times. J is TRBJ2-2 and V is TRBV6-5; TRBD2 matches at 11 bases. V shed 5 bases and J 6 bases; nucleotides not matched to a gene: 11. The germline V gene encodes CDR1 MNHEY and CDR2 SVGAGI. This CDR3 comprises 17 residues. The CDR3 nucleotides are TGTGCCAGCAGTCTCCCGGGCTTAGCGGGAGGGCCCGGGGAGCTGTTTTTT. The encoded protein is CASSLPGLAGGPGELFF.

Worth noting for this clonotype: Compared with germline, one end of the junction differs, possibly owing to a read error. The rearrangement joins TRBV15 to TRBJ2-1; D is tentatively TRBD1 or TRBD2 (5 bases each). The CDR3 sequence is 16 residues long. The germline CDR1 and CDR2 sequences are LNHNV and YYDKDF (reference sequence). In DNA, the CDR3 is TGTGCCACCAACAGAGATCCGGGACGGATTTACAATGAGCAGTTCTTC. It specifies CATNRDPGRIYNEQFF.

With regard to this clonotype: At one end the junction does not follow the germline gene, possibly because of a read error. Here the CDR3 DNA reads TGTGCCAGCAGCCATCCTACCCCCGGGACTAGCGGGGGGCCACGCACAGATACGCAGTATTTT. It codes for CASSHPTPGTSGGPRTDTQYF. The chain recombines TRBV4-1 with TRBJ2-3, with TRBD2 matching over 15 bases. Germline CDR1 and CDR2: MGHRA and YSYEKL. The CDR3 runs 21 residues.

This clonotype was observed a handful of times. V and J are TRBV4-1 and TRBJ2-2; 12 nucleotides match TRBD1. This CDR3 spans 19 amino acids. CDR1 and CDR2 from the germline V gene are MGHRA and YSYEKL. J lost 3 bases, V lost 3 bases, and 11 bases had no gene match. CDR3 in amino acids: CASSQSTGTGGRDTGELFF. CDR3 in DNA: TGCGCCAGCAGCCAGTCGACCGGGACAGGGGGCCGGGACACCGGGGAGCTGTTTTTT.

The rearrangement joins TRBV29-1 to TRBJ2-4; TRBD1 might be the D (7 bases). The CDR3 spans 13 residues. The V gene lost 3 bases and the J gene lost 8 bases, with 14 bases spanning the gap. CDR1 and CDR2 from the germline V gene are SQVTM and ANQGSEA. Here the CDR3 DNA reads TGCAGCGTTGAGGGGGGCAGGGGGGACATTCAGTACTTC. The encoded protein is CSVEGGRGDIQYF.

This clonotype was counted between two and nine times. The V gene is TRBV2, the J gene TRBJ2-1; D unresolved. Trimming left V 10 bases short and J 7 bases short, with 11 bases between. From germline, CDR1 is SNHLY and CDR2 FYNNEI. The CDR3 covers 11 residues. This CDR3 is CATWALNEQFF. In DNA, the CDR3 is TGTGCCACCTGGGCCCTTAATGAGCAGTTCTTC.

There are many counts of this clonotype. This chain connects TRBV7-2 to TRBJ1-2; D is uncertain. The CDR3 contains 15 residues. Germline V gives CDR1 SGHTA, CDR2 FQGNSA. V lost 5 bases to trimming and J lost 3 bases, with 16 bases between them. CDR3 DNA: TGTGCCAGCAGCCCCCTTCTGGAAAAAGACTATGGCTACACCTTC. Amino acid sequence: CASSPLLEKDYGYTF.

V gene TRBV11-3 combines with J gene TRBJ2-1; D call uncertain. The CDR3 is 13 residues long. Per germline, CDR1 SGHNT and CDR2 YENEEA. V lost 0 bases and J 6 bases, leaving 6 bases between the germline ends. CDR3 residues: CASSLEPVNEQFF. The CDR3 nucleotides read TGTGCCAGCAGCTTAGAACCCGTCAATGAGCAGTTCTTC.